These 2 T cell receptor beta chains were sequenced from one sample in a study of T cells in tuberculosis. Time point denoted: new active TB diagnosis, blood taken before or within 7 days of starting treatment. Using immunoSEQ multiplex PCR, the repertoire was profiled, and TCRdb retains in-frame clones only, with some absent. This sample carries about 35,000 clones, roughly 85% of them seen once, and the ten largest clones take 5% to 6%. This specimen consisted of PBMCs, obtained at tuberculosis diagnosis. The source of these receptors is an adult with tuberculosis.

This chain links TRBV28 with TRBJ2-3, with D uncertain. V was trimmed by 4 bases and J by 1 base, leaving 9 bases between them. CDR1 MDHEN and CDR2 SYDVKM come from the germline V gene. The CDR3 totals 14 residues. CDR3 region: CASSYLSGTDTQYF. Written as DNA, the CDR3 is TGTGCCAGCAGTTATCTATCCGGCACAGATACGCAGTATTTT. Full variable domain (rest looked up from reference TRBV28 and TRBJ2-3): DVKVTQSSRYLVKRTGEKVFLECVQDMDHENMFWYRQDPGLGLRLIYFSYDVKMKEKGDIPEGYSVSREKKERFSLILESASTNQTSMYLCASSYLSGTDTQYFGPGTRLTVL.

The chain couples TRBV4-3 to TRBJ2-3; D might be TRBD2 (5 bases). Between the trimmed V and J ends, which lost 1 base and 2 bases, there was a span of 10 bases. Germline V gives CDR1 LGHNA, CDR2 YSLEER. The CDR3 consists of 15 residues. The CDR3 protein is CASSQVLGNTDTQYF. For the CDR3, the DNA is TGCGCCAGCAGCCAAGTGCTCGGGAACACAGATACGCAGTATTTT.